This TCR beta chain was identified during a study of long-term antiretroviral therapy in people with HIV. Study outcomes and limitations: Clones that had undergone expansion before ART dominated the repertoire at all time points. It was observed that HIV repertoires exhibited narrower CDR3 length ranges than controls. Collection of the blood took place between the mid-2000s and the late 2010s. The ART regimens in use then may have been less effective than current ones.

Turning to this clone: As yet, its antigen is unknown.

Survey-level immunoSEQ v3.0 assays were run. Here immunoSEQ multiplex PCR was the method, and the copy in TCRdb shows in-frame clones only, minus some. The sample records 30,000 or so clones, around 85% being singletons. No donor had fewer than one pre-ART PBMC sample or fewer than two post-ART PBMC samples. The ends lost 3 bases at V and 6 bases at J; junction bases unmatched: 6. Germline CDR1 MGHRA, CDR2 YSYEKL. The CDR3 length is 15 residues. The rearrangement links TRBV4-1 to TRBJ2-2; the match to TRBD2 covers 8 bases. Sequencing was performed on unsorted PBMCs, taken 0.8 years before starting antiretroviral therapy. This TCR was sampled from a young man with HIV. DNA of the CDR3: TGCGCCAGCAGCCACAGCGGGAGTGCGGCCGGGGAGCTGTTTTTT. Residues: CASSHSGSAAGELFF.